This T cell receptor beta chain originates from a study of Graves' ophthalmopathy and Graves' hyperthyroidism (dated by TCRdb to the late 2010s). A note on the overall study: Hyperthyroidism was defined as stable when no progression to ophthalmopathy occurred within 18 months of follow-up. An independent validation cohort comprised some 19 hyperthyroidism patients and 15 to 17 patients who later progressed from hyperthyroidism to ophthalmopathy. In several hyperthyroidism patients, the T-cell repertoires found in thyroid tissue were compared with those found in blood. After sampling, hyperthyroidism patients received methimazole starting at 30 mg daily, and ophthalmopathy patients received high-dose intravenous methylprednisolone. A discovery set of 90 to 100 patients (around 45 ophthalmopathy, 55 to 60 stable hyperthyroidism) was enrolled to explore V-J signatures distinguishing ophthalmopathy from hyperthyroidism. The study used TCR beta repertoire signatures to distinguish Graves' ophthalmopathy from Graves' hyperthyroidism and to predict progression to ophthalmopathy. In total, 135 blood samples were TCR-sequenced: some 40 ophthalmopathy, around 75 hyperthyroidism and roughly 17 hyperthyroidism-to-ophthalmopathy patients.

Summary of the overall study and its limitations: In validation, the model predicted ophthalmopathy progression with 70.59% sensitivity and 72.22% specificity; more than ten predicted patients were CT-confirmed with GO in a median of 6.5 months. Most expanded thyroid clonotypes with frequency above 0.001 were also detected in blood, suggesting blood repertoires may reflect the thyroid immune response. In cross-validation, the 13-signature model distinguished ophthalmopathy from stable hyperthyroidism with more than 85% sensitivity and about 81% specificity, while in the test set the corresponding values were about 80% and 75%. No statistical method was used to predetermine the sample size, and group allocation was not hidden from the investigators.

TCR beta CDR3 regions were amplified from RNA transcripts for repertoire sequencing. A first-round RT-PCR used HTBI primers with the Qiagen OneStep RT-PCR kit, followed by a second-round multiplex PCR, size selection and purification. The libraries underwent paired-end sequencing with 100 bp reads on an Illumina HiSeq2000. Concerning the study's data processing: SOAPnuke was used to process the reads, throwing out any read that had adapters, had uncalled bases, had a mean Phred below 15, or lacked an exact constant-primer or identifier match. High-quality paired reads were merged with COPE v1.2.5. Clonotypes were defined as unique nucleotide sequences and were aligned to IMGT TRB V, D and J references using MiTCR v1.1. The analysis was limited to V-J combinations with a frequency above 0.0001, which together covered approximately 99% of repertoires. A TCR clonal expansion and chaos score per V-J combination was defined as the ratio of F50 clonal expansion to chaos observed in the TCRdist matrix. Welch's t-statistics and random forest were used to reduce features to about 14 V-J combinations, which were fed into a naive Bayes classifier. Thyroid-blood repertoire similarity was quantified with the Morisita-Horn index. TCRdb itself trimmed the public reads at Q25 with fastp, ran MiXCR and retained productive beta chains. For every CDR3 protein sequence, its rows merge into one entry that carries the most common genes and DNA. The V and J calls come from TCRdb's annotation, not from the publication. This sample has approximately 1.2 million distinct CDR3 sequences in its table, and about two fifths of those were observed once. The ten largest account for around 10% of the sample.

This clonotype was seen a few times. Its specific antigen is unknown. Qualities for individual bases were not recorded, and no much larger clone is one base off. The CDR3 holds 14 amino acids from the cysteine to the phenylalanine. Only CDR3 DNA is held: 42 bases, read in frame from base 1. CDR1 and CDR2 are read off the germline V gene (reference sequence) as SEHNR and FQNEAQ. Hyperthyroidism patients were newly diagnosed, were aged 18 to 65 years, and had a disease duration under 2 months. Patients with other autoimmune diseases, uncontrolled infections, pregnancy or lactation were excluded from the study. Clinical symptoms, serum thyroxine, TRAb, thyroid ultrasound and orbital computed tomography formed the basis of the diagnosis. Total RNA was extracted using Trizol reagent, and RNA quality was checked on an Agilent 2100 Bioanalyzer.

Sequenced: peripheral blood or thyroid tissue (not recorded which). This TCR came from an adult man with Graves' hyperthyroidism. Recombination joined TRBV7-9 with TRBJ2-5; TRBD1 fits 7 bases in the junction. The closer fit of TRBJ2-7 to the DNA end suggests the J call may be wrong. The CDR3 corresponds to CASSAKTGPYEQYF. The sequenced DNA: TGTGCCAGCAGTGCTAAGACAGGGCCCTACGAGCAGTACTTC.